One T cell receptor beta chain is described in this entry. Antigen unknown. The source of the sample is a study of graft-versus-host responses after intestinal transplantation. Produced via immunoSEQ multiplex PCR; TCRdb's table is partial and in-frame only. The sample contains fewer than 110,000 clones, 87% of which appear only once. CDR1 and CDR2 from the germline V gene are ENHRY and SYGVKD. Unmatched junction bases numbered 7, after V lost 4 bases and J lost 4 bases. This CDR3 region has 15 residues. Source: unstimulated CD4+ T cells sorted from spleen or lymph node cells, taken before transplant. This clonotype was sampled from a human donor who was the organ donor for an intestinal transplant. J is TRBJ1-1 and V is TRBV10-3; TRBD1 matches at 9 bases. The chain's CDR3 is CAISGPPGQGTEAFF. In nucleotides, the CDR3 is TGTGCCATCAGTGGGCCCCCGGGACAGGGCACTGAAGCTTTCTTT.